These 4 T cell receptor beta chains share one sample of origin, sequenced in a study of cytomegalovirus exposure and HLA in healthy donors. Vbeta (60) and Jbeta (13) primers were used in the PCR. The method was immunoSEQ multiplex PCR; TCRdb's version includes in-frame clones alone and lacks a portion of them. This table has under 150,000 clones, 75% to 90% appearing once. Sequencing input: PBMCs. The receptors were sampled from a man aged 40-49 years in good health and CMV-seronegative.

The rearrangement uses TRBV4-3 and TRBJ1-4, with TRBD1 matching over 8 bases. The CDR3 extends over 17 amino acids. J gave up 4 bases and V 0 bases, and 7 bases lay outside the gene matches. The germline V gene encodes CDR1 LGHNA and CDR2 YSLEER. The CDR3 coding sequence is TGCGCCAGCAGCCAAGATGGCACAGGGGGGATTAATGAAAAACTGTTTTTT. It yields the protein CASSQDGTGGINEKLFF.

The genes are TRBV20-1 and TRBJ2-5; D remains ambiguous. V shed 3 bases and J shed 1 base, with 3 bases lying between them. Germline CDR1 reads DFQATT; CDR2 reads SNEGSKA (reference sequence). The CDR3 extends over 11 amino acids. The CDR3 loop reads CSASRQETQYF. The CDR3 nucleotides are TGCAGTGCTAGTCGCCAAGAGACCCAGTACTTC.

Notes on this clone: The junction shows a germline mismatch at one end, possibly a read error. The gene calls are TRBV7-8 and TRBJ2-7, with a tentative D call TRBD2 (6 bases). Germline values: CDR1 SGHVS, CDR2 FQNEAQ. This CDR3 has 18 residues. The CDR3 is CASSLAPSVAVSSYEQCF. Written as DNA, the CDR3 is TGTGCCAGCAGCTTAGCCCCCTCGGTAGCGGTCAGCTCCTACGAGCAGTGCTTC.

This chain joins TRBV7-8 and TRBJ2-7, with D perhaps TRBD2 (6 bases). V dropped 2 bases and J dropped 1 base, with 24 bases sitting between them. Germline V gene data show CDR1 as SGHVS and CDR2 as FQNEAQ. This CDR3 has 19 residues. The CDR3 coding sequence is TGTGCCAGCAGCTTACGTCCGGGAGCCGTTTATAGTTCGTCCTACGAGCAGTACTTC. This codes for CASSLRPGAVYSSSYEQYF.